Detailed here is one T cell receptor beta chain. Authors' methods: For nucleated cells, counts were estimated from reference gene primer amplification. Here immunoSEQ multiplex PCR was the method, and the copy in TCRdb shows in-frame clones only, minus some. V, J and clone size derive from that table, while D and trimming were established from the DNA sequence. Of thousands of clones in the sample, 70% to 90% were seen once. Germline assignment: CDR1 SGHRS and CDR2 YFSETQ. The V end was cut by 6 bases, the J end by 0 bases, with 12 bases between. CDR3 length: 15 amino acids. This sample was taken from a study of blood T cell repertoires in COVID-19. At the level of the study: There were acute and convalescent COVID-19 samples, and they came from the United States, Italy and Spain. T cells, B-cell-depleted T cells, or PBMCs provided the cDNA or gDNA that served as material.

Sequenced material: peripheral blood. V usage is TRBV5-1 and J usage is TRBJ2-2; D not resolved. This TCR derives from a human donor in a cohort sampled during active COVID-19. The CDR3 DNA follows: TGCGCCAGCACCTACGTAAGCGCGAACACCGGGGAGCTGTTTTTT. The encoded protein is CASTYVSANTGELFF.